This T cell receptor beta chain originates from a study of regulatory T cells in long-lasting Graves disease. This clonotype was seen repeatedly, ten times or more. As yet, its antigen is unknown. As for time point: newly diagnosed GD, antithyroid drugs for less than 3 months. The TCR library was made from RNA that had been extracted from PBMCs in TRIzol. The CDR3 has 16 amino acids. The V gene end was trimmed by 6 bases and the J gene end by 4 bases; junction bases not matched to a gene: 11. Study observations and caveats: The small sample size may have reduced accuracy. Persistent disease exhibited a predilection for TRBV28, TRBJ1-2 and TRBJ2-5.

Arm-PCR of CDR3 regions and iRepertoire HTBI primers were used to build TCR beta libraries. TCRdb reprocessed the multiplex PCR reads via MiXCR and lists one record per CDR3 protein. The sample holds approximately 230,000 distinct CDR3 sequences, about 17% seen once. This chain joins TRBV12-3 or TRBV12-4 and TRBJ2-1, with 8 bases aligning to TRBD2. This sample comprised peripheral blood mononuclear cells (PBMCs), obtained at new diagnosis, from a patient treated with antithyroid drugs. The origin of this receptor is a female donor with Graves disease. In DNA, the CDR3 is TGTGCCAGCAGGGCCCCGGGGCTAGCGGGTTACAATGAGCAGTTCTTC. Amino acids: CASRAPGLAGYNEQFF.